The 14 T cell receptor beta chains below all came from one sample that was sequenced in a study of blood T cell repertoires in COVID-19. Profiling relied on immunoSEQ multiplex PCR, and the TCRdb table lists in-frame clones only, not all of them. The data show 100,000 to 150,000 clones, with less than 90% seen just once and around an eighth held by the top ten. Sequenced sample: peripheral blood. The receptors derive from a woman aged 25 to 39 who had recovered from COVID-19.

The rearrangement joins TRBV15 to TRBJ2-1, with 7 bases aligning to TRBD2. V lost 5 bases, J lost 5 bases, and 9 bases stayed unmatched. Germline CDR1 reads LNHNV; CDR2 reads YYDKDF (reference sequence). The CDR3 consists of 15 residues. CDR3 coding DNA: TGTGCCACCAGCGGACTAGTCGCGGGGAACAATGAGCAGTTCTTC. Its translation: CATSGLVAGNNEQFF. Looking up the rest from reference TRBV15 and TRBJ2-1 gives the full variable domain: DAMVIQNPRYQVTQFGKPVTLSCSQTLNHNVMYWYQQKSSQAPKLLFHYYDKDFNNEADTPDNFQSRRPNTSFCFLDIRSPGLGDTAMYLCATSGLVAGNNEQFFGPGTRLTVL.

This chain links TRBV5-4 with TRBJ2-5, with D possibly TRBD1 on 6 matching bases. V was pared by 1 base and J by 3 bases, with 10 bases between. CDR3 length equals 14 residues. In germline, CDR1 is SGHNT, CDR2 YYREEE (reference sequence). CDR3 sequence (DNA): TGTGCCAGCAGCTTGAGGTCAGGGGAAGAGACCCAGTACTTC. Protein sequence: CASSLRSGEETQYF.

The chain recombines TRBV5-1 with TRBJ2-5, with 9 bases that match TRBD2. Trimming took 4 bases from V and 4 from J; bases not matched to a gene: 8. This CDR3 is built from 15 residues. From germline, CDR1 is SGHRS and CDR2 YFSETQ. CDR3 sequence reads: CASSIAGTSPETQYF. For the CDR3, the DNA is TGCGCCAGCAGCATTGCCGGGACTAGCCCAGAGACCCAGTACTTC.

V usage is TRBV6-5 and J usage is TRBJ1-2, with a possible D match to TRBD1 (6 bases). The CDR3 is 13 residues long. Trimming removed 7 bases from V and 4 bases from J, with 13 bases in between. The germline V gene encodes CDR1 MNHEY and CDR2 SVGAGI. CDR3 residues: CASTLDRFYGYTF. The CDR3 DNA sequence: TGTGCCAGCACTTTAGACAGGTTCTATGGCTACACCTTC.

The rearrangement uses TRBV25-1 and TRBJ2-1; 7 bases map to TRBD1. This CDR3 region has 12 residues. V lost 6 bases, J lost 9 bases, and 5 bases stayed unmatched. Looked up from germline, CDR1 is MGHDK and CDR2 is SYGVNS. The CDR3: CASRTGRGEQFF. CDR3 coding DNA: TGTGCCAGCAGGACAGGGCGAGGTGAGCAGTTCTTC.

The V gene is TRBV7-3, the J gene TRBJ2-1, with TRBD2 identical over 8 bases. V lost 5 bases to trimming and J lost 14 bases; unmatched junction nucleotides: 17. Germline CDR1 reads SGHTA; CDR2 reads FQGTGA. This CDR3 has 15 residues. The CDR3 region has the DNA TGTGCCAGCAGCCCAGAGGGTACGGGAGGGCAGGTAAAGTTCTTC. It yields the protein CASSPEGTGGQVKFF.

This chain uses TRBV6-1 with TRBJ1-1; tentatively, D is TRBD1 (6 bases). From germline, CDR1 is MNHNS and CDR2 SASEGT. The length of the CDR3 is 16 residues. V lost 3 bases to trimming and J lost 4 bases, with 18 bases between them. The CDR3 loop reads CASSEPSGGWSTEAFF. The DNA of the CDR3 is TGTGCCAGCAGTGAGCCGTCGGGGGGCTGGAGCACTGAAGCTTTCTTT.

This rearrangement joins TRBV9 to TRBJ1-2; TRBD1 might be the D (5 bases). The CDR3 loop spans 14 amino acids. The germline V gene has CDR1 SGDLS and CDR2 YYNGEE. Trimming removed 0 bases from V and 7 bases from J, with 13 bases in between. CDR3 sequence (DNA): TGTGCCAGCAGCGTAGAAGGGACTAAGAGTGGCTACACCTTC. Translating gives CASSVEGTKSGYTF. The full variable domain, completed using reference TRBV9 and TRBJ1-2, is DSGVTQTPKHLITATGQRVTLRCSPRSGDLSVYWYQQSLDQGLQFLIQYYNGEERAKGNILERFSAQQFPDLHSELNLSSLELGDSALYFCASSVEGTKSGYTFGSGTRLTVV.

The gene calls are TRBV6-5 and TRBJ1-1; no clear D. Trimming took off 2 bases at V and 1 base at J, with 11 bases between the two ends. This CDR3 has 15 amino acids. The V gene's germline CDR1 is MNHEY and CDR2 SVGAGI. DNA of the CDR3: TGTGCCAGCAGTTACCGGGTGACGGGGAACACTGAAGCTTTCTTT. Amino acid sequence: CASSYRVTGNTEAFF.

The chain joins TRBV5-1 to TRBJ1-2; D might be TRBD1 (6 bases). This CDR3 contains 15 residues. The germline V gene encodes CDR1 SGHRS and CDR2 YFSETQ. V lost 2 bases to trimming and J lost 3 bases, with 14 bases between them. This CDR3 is CASSLEWGRDYGYTF. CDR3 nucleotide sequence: TGCGCCAGCAGCTTAGAATGGGGGCGCGACTATGGCTACACCTTC.

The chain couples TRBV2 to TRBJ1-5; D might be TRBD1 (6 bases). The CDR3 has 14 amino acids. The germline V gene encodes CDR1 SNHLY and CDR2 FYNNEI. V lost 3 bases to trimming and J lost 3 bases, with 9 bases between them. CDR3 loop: CASSEYRANQPQHF. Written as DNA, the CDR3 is TGTGCCAGCAGTGAGTACAGGGCCAATCAGCCCCAGCATTTT.

CDR3 amino acids: CASSRGDSSSYEQYF. In DNA form, the CDR3 reads TGTGCCAGCAGCCGAGGGGACAGTAGCTCCTACGAGCAGTACTTC. This chain links TRBV6-5 with TRBJ2-7; 7 bases are shared with TRBD1. With 6 bases clipped from V and 0 bases from J, the junction kept 8 bases outside the gene matches. This CDR3 contains 15 residues. Germline-derived CDR1 and CDR2 are MNHEY and SVGAGI.

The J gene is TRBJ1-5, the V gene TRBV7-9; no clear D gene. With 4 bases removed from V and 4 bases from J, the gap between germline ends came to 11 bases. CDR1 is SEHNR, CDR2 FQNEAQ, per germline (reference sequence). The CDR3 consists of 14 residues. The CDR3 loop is CASSSTERNQPQHF. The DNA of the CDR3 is TGTGCCAGCAGCTCTACAGAGAGAAATCAGCCCCAGCATTTT.

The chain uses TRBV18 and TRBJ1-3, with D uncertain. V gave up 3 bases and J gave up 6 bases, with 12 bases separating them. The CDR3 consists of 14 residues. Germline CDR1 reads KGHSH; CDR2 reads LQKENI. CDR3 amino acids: CASSPSSLLNTIYF. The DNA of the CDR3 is TGTGCCAGCTCACCTTCGAGTCTGTTAAACACCATATATTTT.